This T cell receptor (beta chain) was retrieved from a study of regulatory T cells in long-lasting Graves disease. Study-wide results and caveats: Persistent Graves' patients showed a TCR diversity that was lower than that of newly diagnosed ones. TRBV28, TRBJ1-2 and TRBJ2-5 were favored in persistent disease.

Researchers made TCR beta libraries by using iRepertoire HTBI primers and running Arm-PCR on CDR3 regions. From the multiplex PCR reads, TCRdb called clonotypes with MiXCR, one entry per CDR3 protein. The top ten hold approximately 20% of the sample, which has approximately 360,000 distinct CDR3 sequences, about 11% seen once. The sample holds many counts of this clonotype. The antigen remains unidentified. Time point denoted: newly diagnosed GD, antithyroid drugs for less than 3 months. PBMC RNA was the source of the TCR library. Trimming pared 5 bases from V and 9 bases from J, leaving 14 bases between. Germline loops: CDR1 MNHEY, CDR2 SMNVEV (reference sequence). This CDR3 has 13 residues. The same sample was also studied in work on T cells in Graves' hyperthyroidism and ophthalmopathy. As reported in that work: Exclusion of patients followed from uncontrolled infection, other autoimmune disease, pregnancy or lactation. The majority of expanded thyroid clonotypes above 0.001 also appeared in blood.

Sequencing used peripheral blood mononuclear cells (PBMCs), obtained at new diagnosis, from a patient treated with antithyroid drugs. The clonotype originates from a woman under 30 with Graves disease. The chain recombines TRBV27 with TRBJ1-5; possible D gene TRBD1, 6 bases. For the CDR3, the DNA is TGTGCCAGCAGTGGGGGGGGCCTTTTGCCCCAGCATTTT. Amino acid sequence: CASSGGGLLPQHF.